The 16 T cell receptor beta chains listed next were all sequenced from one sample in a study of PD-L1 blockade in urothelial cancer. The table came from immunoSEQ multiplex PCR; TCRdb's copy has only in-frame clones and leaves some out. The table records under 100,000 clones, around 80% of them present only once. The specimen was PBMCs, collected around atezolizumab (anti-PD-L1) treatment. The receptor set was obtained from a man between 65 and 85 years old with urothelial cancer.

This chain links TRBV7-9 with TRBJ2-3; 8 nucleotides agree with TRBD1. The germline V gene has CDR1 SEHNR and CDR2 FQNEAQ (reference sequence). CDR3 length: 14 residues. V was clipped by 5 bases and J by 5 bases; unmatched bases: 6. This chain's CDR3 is CASSLGTGEDTQYF. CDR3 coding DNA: TGTGCCAGCAGCCTCGGGACAGGTGAAGATACGCAGTATTTT.

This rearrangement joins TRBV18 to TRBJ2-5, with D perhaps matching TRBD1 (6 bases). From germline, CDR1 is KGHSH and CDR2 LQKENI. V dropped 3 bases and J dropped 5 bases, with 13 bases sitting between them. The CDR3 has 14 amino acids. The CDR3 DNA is TGTGCCAGCTCACCCCTGACAGGCGGGGAGACCCAGTACTTC. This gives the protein CASSPLTGGETQYF.

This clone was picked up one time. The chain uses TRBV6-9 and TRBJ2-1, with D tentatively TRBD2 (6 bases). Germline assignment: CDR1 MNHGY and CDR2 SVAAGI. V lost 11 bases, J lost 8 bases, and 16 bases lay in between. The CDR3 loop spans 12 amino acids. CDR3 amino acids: CADPGLYHEQFF. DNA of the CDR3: TGTGCCGACCCCGGACTATATCATGAGCAGTTCTTC.

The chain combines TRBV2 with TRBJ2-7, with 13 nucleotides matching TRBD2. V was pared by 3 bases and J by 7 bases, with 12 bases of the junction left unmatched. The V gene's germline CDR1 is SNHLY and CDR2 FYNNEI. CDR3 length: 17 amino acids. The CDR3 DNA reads TGTGCCAGCAGTGATCTCGGGACTAGCGGGGCACATTTGGAGCAGTACTTC. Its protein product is CASSDLGTSGAHLEQYF.

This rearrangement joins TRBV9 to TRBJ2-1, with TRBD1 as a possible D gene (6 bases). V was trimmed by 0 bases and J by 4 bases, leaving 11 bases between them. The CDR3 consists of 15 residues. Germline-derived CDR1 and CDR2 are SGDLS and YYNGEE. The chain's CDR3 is CASSVASDSYNEQFF. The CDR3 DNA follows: TGTGCCAGCAGCGTAGCTTCGGACAGTTACAATGAGCAGTTCTTC.

Here the CDR3 reads CASIGGNTEAFF. The CDR3 region has the DNA TGTGCCAGCATCGGGGGTAACACTGAAGCTTTCTTT. This rearrangement joins TRBV25-1 to TRBJ1-1; tentatively, D is TRBD1 (5 bases). Germline V gene lookup returns CDR1 MGHDK and CDR2 SYGVNS. The CDR3 is 12 residues long. V was pared by 7 bases and J by 2 bases, with 8 bases between.

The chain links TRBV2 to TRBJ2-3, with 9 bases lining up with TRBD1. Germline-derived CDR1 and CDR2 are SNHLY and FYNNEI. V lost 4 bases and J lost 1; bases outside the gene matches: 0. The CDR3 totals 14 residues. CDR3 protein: CASSGDRGTDTQYF. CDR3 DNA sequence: TGTGCCAGCAGTGGGGACAGGGGCACAGATACGCAGTATTTT. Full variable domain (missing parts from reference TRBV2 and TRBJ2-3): EPEVTQTPSHQVTQMGQEVILRCVPISNHLYFYWYRQILGQKVEFLVSFYNNEISEKSEIFDDQFSVERPDGSNFTLKIRSTKLEDSAMYFCASSGDRGTDTQYFGPGTRLTVL.

This CDR3 reads CASSLVSGGETQYF. The CDR3 DNA sequence: TGTGCCAGCAGCTTGGTATCGGGAGGAGAGACCCAGTACTTC. The genes are TRBV5-6 and TRBJ2-5, with TRBD2 identical over 7 bases. V gave up 0 bases and J gave up 4 bases; unmatched junction bases: 3. This CDR3 contains 14 residues. The germline V gene encodes CDR1 SGHDT and CDR2 YYEEEE.

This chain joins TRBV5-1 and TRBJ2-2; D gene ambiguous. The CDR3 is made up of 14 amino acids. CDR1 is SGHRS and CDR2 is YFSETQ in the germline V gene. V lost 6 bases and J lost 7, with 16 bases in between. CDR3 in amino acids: CASTYLSGIGELFF. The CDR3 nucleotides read TGCGCCAGCACCTACCTTTCAGGTATCGGGGAGCTGTTTTTT.

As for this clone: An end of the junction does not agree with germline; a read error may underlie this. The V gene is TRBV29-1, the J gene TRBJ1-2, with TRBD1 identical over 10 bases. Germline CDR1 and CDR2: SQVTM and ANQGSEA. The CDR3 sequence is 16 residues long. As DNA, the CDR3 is TGCAGCGTGGAAGAGACAGGGGGCCAGGGGTTCTATGGCTACACCTTC. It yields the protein CSVEETGGQGFYGYTF.

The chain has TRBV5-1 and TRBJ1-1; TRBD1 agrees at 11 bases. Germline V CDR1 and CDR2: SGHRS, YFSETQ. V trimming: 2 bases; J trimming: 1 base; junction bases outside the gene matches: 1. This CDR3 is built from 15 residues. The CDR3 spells CASSFGTGGNTEAFF. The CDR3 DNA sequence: TGCGCCAGCAGCTTCGGGACAGGGGGGAACACTGAAGCTTTCTTT.

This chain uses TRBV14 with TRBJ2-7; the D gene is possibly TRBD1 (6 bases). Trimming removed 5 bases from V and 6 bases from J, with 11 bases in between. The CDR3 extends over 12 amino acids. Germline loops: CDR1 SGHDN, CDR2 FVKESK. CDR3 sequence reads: CASSSQGSEQYF. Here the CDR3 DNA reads TGTGCCAGCAGCTCACAGGGAAGCGAGCAGTACTTC.

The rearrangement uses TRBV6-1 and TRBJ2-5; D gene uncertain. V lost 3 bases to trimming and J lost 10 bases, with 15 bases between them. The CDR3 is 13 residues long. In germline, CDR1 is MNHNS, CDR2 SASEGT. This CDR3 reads CASSDHLERSQYF. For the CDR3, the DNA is TGTGCCAGCAGTGACCATTTAGAACGTAGCCAGTACTTC.

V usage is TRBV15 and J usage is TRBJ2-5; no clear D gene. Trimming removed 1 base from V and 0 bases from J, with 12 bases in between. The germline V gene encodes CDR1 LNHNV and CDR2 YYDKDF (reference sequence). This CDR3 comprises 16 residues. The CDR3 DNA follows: TGTGCCACCAGCAGAGTGATCAACATGGACCAAGAGACCCAGTACTTC. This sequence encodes CATSRVINMDQETQYF.

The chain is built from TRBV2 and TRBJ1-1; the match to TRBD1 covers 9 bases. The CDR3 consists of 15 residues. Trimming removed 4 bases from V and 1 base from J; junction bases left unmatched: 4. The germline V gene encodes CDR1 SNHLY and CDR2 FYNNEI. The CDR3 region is CASSGQGVGNTEAFF. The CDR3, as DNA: TGTGCCAGCAGTGGACAGGGGGTGGGGAACACTGAAGCTTTCTTT.

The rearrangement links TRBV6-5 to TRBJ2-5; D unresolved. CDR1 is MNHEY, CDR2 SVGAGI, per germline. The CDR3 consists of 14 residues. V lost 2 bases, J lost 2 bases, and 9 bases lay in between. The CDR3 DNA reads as TGTGCCAGCAGTTACGCAGGCCAACAAGAGACCCAGTACTTC. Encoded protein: CASSYAGQQETQYF.